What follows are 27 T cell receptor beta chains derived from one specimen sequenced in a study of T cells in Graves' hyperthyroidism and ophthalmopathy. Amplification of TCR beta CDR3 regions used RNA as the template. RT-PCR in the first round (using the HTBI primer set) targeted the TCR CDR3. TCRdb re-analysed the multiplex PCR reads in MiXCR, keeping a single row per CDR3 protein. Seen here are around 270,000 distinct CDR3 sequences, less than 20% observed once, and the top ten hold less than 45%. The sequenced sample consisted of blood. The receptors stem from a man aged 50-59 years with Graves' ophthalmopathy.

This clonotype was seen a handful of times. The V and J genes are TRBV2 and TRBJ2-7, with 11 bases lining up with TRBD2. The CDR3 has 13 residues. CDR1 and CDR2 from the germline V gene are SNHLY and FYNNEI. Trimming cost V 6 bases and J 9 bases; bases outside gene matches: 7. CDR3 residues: CASRVATSGTQYF. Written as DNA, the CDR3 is TGTGCCAGCAGAGTCGCGACTAGCGGGACGCAGTACTTC.

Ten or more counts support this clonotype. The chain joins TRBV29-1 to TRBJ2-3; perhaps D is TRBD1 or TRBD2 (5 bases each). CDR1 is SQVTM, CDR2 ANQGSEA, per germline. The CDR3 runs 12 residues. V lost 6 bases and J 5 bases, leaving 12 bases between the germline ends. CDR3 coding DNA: TGCAGCGTCGAGAAGAGGGGAGATACGCAGTATTTT. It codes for CSVEKRGDTQYF.

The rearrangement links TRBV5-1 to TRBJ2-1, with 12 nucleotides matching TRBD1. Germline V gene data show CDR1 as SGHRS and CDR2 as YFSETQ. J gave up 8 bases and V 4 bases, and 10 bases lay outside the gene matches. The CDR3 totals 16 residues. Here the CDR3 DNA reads TGCGCCAGCAGCACACGGCCGGGACAGGGGGCGCATGAGCAGTTCTTC. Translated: CASSTRPGQGAHEQFF.

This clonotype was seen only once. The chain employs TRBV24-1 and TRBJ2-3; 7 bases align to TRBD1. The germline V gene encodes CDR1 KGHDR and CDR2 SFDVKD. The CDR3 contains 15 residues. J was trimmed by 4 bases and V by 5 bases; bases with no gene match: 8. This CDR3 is CATSATTGRADTQYF. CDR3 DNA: TGTGCCACCAGTGCTACGACAGGGAGAGCAGATACGCAGTATTTT.

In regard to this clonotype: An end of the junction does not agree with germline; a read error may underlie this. This chain's CDR3 is CGSSLGLAEYNEQFF. The CDR3 region has the DNA TGTGGCAGCAGTTTGGGACTAGCGGAATACAATGAGCAGTTCTTC. The chain is built from TRBV28 and TRBJ2-1; TRBD2 matches 11 bases. The germline CDR1 and CDR2 sequences are MDHEN and SYDVKM. The CDR3 loop spans 15 amino acids.

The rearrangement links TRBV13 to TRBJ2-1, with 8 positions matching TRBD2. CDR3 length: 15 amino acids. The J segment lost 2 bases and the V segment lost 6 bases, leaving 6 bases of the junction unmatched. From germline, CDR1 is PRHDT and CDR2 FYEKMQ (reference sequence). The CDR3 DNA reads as TGTGCCAGCAGTCTACTAGCGGTGGCCTACAATGAGCAGTTCTTC. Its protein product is CASSLLAVAYNEQFF.

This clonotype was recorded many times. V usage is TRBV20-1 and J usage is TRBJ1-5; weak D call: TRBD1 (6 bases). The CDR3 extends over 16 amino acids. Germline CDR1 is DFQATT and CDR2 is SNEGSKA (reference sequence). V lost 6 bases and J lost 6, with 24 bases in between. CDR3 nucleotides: TGCAGTGCGCCCGGGATGAGGGGGGCAGGCGTTCAGCCCCAGCATTTT. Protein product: CSAPGMRGAGVQPQHF.

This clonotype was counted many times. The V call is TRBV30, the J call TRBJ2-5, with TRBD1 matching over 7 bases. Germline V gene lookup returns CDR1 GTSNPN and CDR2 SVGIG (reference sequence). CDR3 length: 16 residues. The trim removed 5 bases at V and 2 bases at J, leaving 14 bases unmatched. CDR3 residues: CAWVGLGQTNQETQYF. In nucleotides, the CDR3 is TGTGCCTGGGTGGGGTTGGGACAGACAAATCAAGAGACCCAGTACTTC.

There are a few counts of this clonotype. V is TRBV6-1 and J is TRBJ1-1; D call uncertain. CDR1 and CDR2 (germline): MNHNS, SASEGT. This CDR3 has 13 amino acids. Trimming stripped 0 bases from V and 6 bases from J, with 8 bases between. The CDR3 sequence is CASSEALLSEAFF. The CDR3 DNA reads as TGTGCCAGCAGTGAAGCCCTTCTCTCTGAAGCTTTCTTT.

DNA for the CDR3: TGTGCCAGCAGTTCCAAGGAAACCTACACCTTC. Protein product: CASSSKETYTF. The gene calls are TRBV7-2 and TRBJ1-2, with D unresolved. CDR3 size: 11 residues. Germline V gene lookup returns CDR1 SGHTA and CDR2 FQGNSA. The V end was cut by 6 bases, the J end by 10 bases, with 12 bases between.

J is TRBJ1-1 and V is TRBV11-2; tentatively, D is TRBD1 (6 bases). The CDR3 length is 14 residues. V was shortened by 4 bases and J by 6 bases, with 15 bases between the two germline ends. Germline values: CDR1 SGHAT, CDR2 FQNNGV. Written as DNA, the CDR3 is TGTGCCAGCAGCTCGCCCAGGGGCGAAGCTGAAGCTTTCTTT. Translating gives CASSSPRGEAEAFF.

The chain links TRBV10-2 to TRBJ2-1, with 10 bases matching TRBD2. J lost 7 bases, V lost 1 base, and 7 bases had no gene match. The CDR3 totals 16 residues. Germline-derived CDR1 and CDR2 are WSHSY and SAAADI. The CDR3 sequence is CASSEYASGRGNEQFF. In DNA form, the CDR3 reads TGCGCCAGCAGTGAGTACGCTAGCGGGAGAGGTAATGAGCAGTTCTTC.

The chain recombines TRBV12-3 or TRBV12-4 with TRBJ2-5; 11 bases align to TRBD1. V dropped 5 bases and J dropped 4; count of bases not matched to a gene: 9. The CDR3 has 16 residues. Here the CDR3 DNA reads TGTGCCAGCAGTCGAACCGGGACAGGGGGTGGAGAGACCCAGTACTTC. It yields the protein CASSRTGTGGGETQYF.

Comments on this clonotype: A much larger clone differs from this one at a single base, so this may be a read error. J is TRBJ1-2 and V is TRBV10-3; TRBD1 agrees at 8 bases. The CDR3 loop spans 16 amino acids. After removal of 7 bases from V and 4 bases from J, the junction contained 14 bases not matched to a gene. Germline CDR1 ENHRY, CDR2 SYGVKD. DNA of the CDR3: TGTGCCATCACTCGTGGGACCGGACAGGGATCCTATGGCTACACCTTC. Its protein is CAITRGTGQGSYGYTF.

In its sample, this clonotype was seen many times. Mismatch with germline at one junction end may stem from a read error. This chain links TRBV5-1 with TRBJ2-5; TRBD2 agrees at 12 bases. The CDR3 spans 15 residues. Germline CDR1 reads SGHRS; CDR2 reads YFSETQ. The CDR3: CASSRGTSGQETQYF. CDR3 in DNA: TGTGCCAGCAGCCGGGGGACTAGCGGGCAAGAGACCCAGTACTTC.

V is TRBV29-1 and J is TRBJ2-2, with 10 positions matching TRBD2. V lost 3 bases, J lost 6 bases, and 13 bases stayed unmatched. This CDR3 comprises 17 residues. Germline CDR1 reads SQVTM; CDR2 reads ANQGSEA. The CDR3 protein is CSVESSGRAGGAGELFF. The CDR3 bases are TGCAGCGTTGAGTCCAGCGGGAGGGCCGGCGGAGCCGGGGAGCTGTTTTTT.

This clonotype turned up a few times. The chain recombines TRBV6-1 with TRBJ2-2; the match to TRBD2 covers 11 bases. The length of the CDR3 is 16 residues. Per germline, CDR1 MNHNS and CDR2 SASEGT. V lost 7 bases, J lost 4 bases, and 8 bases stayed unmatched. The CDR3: CASTDRTSGLTGELFF. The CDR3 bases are TGTGCCAGCACCGACCGGACTAGCGGGCTCACCGGGGAGCTGTTTTTT.

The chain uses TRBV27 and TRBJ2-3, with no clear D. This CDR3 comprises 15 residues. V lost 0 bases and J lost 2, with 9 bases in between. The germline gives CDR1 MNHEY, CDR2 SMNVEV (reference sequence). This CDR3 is CASSLSVAPTDTQYF. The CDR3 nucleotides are TGTGCCAGCAGTTTATCGGTGGCTCCCACAGATACGCAGTATTTT.

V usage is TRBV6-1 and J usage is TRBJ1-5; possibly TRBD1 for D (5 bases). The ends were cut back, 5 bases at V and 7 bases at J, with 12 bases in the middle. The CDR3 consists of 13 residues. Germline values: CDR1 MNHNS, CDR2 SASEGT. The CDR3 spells CASSPGRGQPQHF. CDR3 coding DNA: TGTGCCAGCAGTCCAGGGCGTGGACAGCCCCAGCATTTT.

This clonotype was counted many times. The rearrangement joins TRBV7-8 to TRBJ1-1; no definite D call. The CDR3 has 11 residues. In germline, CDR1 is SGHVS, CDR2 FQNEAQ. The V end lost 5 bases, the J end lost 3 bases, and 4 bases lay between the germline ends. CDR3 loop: CASSQDTEAFF. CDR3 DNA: TGTGCCAGCAGCCAGGACACTGAAGCTTTCTTT. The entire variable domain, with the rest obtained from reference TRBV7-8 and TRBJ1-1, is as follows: GAGVSQSPRYKVAKRGQDVALRCDPISGHVSLFWYQQALGQGPEFLTYFQNEAQLDKSGLPSDRFFAERPEGSVSTLKIQRTQQEDSAVYLCASSQDTEAFFGQGTRLTVV.

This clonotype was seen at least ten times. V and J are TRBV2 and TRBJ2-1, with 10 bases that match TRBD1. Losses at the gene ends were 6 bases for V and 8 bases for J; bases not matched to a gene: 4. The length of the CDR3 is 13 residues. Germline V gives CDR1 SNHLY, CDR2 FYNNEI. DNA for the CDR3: TGTGCCAGCAGAACCGACAGGGGGCATGAGCAGTTCTTC. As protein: CASRTDRGHEQFF.

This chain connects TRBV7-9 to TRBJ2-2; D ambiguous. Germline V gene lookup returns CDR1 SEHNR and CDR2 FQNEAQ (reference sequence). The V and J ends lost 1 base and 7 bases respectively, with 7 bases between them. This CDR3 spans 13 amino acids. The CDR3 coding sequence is TGTGCCAGCAGCTTAGACGTTTACGGGGAGCTGTTTTTT. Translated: CASSLDVYGELFF.

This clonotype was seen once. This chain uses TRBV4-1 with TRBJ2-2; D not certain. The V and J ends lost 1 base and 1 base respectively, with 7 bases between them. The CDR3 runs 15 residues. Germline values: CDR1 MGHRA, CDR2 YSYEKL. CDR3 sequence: CASSQGWLNTGELFF. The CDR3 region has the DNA TGCGCCAGCAGCCAAGGATGGCTGAACACCGGGGAGCTGTTTTTT.

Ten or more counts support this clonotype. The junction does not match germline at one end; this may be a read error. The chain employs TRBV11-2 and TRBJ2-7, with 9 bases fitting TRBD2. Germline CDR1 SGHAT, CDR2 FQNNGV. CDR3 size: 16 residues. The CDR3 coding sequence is TGTGCCAGCAGCTCCTACGCGGGACTAGCCGACTACGGGCAGTACTTC. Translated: CASSSYAGLADYGQYF. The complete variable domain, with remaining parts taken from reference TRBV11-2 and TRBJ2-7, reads EAGVAQSPRYKIIEKRQSVAFWCNPISGHATLYWYQQILGQGPKLLIQFQNNGVVDDSQLPKDRFSAERLKGVDSTLKIQPAKLEDSAVYLCASSSYAGLADYGQYFGPGTRLTVT.

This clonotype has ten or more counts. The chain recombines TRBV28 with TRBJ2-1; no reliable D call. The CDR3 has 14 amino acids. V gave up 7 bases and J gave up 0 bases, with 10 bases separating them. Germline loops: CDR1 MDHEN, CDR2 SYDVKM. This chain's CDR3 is CASKVPYSYNEQFF. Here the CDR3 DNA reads TGTGCCAGCAAAGTGCCCTACTCCTACAATGAGCAGTTCTTC.

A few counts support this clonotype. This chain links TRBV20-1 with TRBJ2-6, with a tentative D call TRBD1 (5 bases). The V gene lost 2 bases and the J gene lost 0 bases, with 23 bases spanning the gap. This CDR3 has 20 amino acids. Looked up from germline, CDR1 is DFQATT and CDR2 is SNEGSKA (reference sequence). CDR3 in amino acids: CSARLYQGITGISGANVLTF. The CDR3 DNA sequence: TGCAGTGCTAGACTGTACCAGGGAATTACCGGCATCTCTGGGGCCAACGTCCTGACTTTC.

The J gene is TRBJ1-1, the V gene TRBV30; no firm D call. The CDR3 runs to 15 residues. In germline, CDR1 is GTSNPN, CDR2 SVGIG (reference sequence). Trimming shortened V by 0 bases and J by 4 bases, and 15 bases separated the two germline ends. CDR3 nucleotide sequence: TGTGCCTGGAGTGTACTGTTGGGTTTGGGCACTGAAGCTTTCTTT. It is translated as CAWSVLLGLGTEAFF.